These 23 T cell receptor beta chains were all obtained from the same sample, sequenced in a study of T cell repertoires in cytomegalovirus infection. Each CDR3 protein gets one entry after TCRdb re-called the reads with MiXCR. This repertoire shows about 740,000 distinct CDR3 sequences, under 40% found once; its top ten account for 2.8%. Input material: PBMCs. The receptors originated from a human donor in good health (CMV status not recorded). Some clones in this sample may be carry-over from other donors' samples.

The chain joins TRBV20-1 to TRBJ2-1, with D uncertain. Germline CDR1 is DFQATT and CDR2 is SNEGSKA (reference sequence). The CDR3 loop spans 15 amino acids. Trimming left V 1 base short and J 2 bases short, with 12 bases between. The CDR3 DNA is TGCAGTGCTAGAGGCCCGGTCGGAACCTACAATGAGCAGTTCTTC. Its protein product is CSARGPVGTYNEQFF.

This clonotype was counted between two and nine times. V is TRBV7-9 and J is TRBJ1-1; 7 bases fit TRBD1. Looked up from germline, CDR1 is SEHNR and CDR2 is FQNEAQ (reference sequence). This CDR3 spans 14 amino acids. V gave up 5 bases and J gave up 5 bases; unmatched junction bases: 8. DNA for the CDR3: TGTGCCAGCAGCCGACCCCTGGGACAGACTGAAGCTTTCTTT. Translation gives CASSRPLGQTEAFF.

CDR3 DNA: TGTGCCAGCAGCGGTACCTCGGGACAAGAGACCCAGTACTTC. It yields the protein CASSGTSGQETQYF. The chain links TRBV7-2 to TRBJ2-5; possibly TRBD2 for D (5 bases). The V end was cut by 5 bases, the J end by 2 bases, with 12 bases between. CDR1 and CDR2 from the germline V gene are SGHTA and FQGNSA. The CDR3 is 14 amino acids.

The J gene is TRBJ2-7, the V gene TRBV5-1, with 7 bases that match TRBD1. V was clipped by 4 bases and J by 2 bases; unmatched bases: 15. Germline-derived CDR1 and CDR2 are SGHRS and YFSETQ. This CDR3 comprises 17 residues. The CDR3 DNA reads TGCGCCAGCAGCCATAGGGGACAGAAAGTGCTAACCTACGAGCAGTACTTC. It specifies CASSHRGQKVLTYEQYF.

As DNA, the CDR3 is TGTGCCAGCAGCGCAACACTGGACAGGGCAGCCTACGAGCAGTACTTC. It yields the protein CASSATLDRAAYEQYF. The rearrangement links TRBV6-6 to TRBJ2-7; 8 bases line up with TRBD1. In germline, CDR1 is MNHNY, CDR2 SVGAGI (reference sequence). The CDR3 extends over 16 amino acids. J was trimmed by 2 bases and V by 6 bases; bases with no gene match: 12.

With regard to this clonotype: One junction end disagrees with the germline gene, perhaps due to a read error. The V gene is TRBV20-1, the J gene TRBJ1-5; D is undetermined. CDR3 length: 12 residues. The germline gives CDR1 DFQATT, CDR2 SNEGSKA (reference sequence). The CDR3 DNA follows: TGCAGTTCTAGATATATAAAGCAGCCCCAGCATTTT. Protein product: CSSRYIKQPQHF.

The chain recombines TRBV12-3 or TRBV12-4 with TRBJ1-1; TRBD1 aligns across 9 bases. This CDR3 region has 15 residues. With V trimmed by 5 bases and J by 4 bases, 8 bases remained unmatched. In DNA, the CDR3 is TGTGCCAGCAGTCTCAAAAGGACAGGGGCCACTGAAGCTTTCTTT. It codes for CASSLKRTGATEAFF.

The CDR3 nucleotides read TGTGCCAGCAGGCGGGCGGCCTACACTGAAGCTTTCTTT. Its translation is CASRRAAYTEAFF. V gene TRBV27 combines with J gene TRBJ1-1; no reliable D call. CDR1 is MNHEY and CDR2 is SMNVEV in the germline V gene (reference sequence). V was clipped by 6 bases and J by 3 bases, with 11 bases between them. There are 13 residues in the CDR3.

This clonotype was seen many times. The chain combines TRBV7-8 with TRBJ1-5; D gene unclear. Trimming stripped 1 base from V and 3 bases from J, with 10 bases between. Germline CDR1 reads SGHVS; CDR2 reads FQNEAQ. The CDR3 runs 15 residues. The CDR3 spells CASSLDGRPNQPQHF. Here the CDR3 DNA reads TGTGCCAGCAGCTTAGATGGGAGACCCAATCAGCCCCAGCATTTT.

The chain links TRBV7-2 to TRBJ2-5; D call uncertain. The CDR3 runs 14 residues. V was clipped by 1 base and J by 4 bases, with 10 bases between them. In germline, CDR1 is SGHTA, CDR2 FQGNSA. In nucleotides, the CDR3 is TGTGCCAGCAGCTTAGGAGTGGGTCCAGAGACCCAGTACTTC. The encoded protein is CASSLGVGPETQYF.

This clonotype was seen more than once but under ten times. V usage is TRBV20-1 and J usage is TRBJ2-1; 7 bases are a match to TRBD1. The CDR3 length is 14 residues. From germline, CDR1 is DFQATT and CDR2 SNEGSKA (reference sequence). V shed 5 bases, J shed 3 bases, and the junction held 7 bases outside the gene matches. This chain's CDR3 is CSAWDREFYNEQFF. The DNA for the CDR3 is TGCAGTGCTTGGGACAGAGAGTTCTACAATGAGCAGTTCTTC.

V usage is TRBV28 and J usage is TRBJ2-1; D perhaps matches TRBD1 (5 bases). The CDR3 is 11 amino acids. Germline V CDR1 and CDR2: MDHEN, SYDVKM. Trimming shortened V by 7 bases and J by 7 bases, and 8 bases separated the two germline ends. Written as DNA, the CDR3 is TGTGCCAGCACTCAGGGTAATGAGCAGTTCTTC. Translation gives CASTQGNEQFF.

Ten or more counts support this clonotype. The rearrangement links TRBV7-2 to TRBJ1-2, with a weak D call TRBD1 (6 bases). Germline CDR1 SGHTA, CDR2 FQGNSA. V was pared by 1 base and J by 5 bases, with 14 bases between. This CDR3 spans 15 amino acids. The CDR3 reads CASSLGYREMYGYTF. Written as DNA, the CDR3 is TGTGCCAGCAGCTTAGGTTACAGGGAGATGTATGGCTACACCTTC.

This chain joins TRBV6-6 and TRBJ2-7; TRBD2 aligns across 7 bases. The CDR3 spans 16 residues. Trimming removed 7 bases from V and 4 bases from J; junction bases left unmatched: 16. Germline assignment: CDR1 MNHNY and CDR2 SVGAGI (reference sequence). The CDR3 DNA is TGTGCCAGCACACCACGGTTGACTAGCAGAGAGTACGAGCAGTACTTC. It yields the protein CASTPRLTSREYEQYF.

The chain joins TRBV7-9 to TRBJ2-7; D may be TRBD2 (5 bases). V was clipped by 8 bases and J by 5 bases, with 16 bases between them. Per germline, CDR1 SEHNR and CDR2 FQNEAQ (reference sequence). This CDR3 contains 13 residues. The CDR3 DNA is TGTGCCAGCGGTCCCGGGGATACCGACGAGCAGTACTTC. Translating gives CASGPGDTDEQYF.

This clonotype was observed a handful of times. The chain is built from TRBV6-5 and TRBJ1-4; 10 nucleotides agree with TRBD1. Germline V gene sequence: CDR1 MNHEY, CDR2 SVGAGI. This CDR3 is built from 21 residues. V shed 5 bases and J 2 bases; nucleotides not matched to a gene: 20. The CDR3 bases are TGTGCCAGCAGTCCCCTGGACAGGGGGGCAAGGTTTGGTACGACTAATGAAAAACTGTTTTTT. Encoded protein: CASSPLDRGARFGTTNEKLFF.

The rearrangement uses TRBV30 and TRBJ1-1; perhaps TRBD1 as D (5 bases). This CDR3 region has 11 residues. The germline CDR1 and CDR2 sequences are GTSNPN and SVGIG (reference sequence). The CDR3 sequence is CAGTFDTEAFF. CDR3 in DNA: TGTGCTGGGACGTTCGACACTGAAGCTTTCTTT.

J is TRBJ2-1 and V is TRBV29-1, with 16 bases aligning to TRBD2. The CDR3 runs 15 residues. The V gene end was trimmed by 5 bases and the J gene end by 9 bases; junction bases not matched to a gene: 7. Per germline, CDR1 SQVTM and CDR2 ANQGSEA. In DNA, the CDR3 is TGCAGCGTTTCCCCGGGACTAGCGGGAGGGGGTGAGCAGTTCTTC. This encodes CSVSPGLAGGGEQFF.

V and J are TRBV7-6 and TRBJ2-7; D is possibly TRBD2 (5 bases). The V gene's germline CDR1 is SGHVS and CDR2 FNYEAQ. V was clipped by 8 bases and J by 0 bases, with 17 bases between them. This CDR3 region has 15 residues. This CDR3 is CASLGSSGSSYEQYF. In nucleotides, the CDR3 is TGTGCCAGCCTCGGCTCCTCGGGATCCTCCTACGAGCAGTACTTC.

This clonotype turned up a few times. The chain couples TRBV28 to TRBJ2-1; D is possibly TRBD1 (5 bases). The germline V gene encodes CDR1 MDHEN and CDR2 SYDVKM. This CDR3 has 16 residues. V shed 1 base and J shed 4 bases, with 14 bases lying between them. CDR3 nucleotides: TGTGCCAGCAGTTTATTAGGACATCGGAAATACAATGAGCAGTTCTTC. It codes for CASSLLGHRKYNEQFF.

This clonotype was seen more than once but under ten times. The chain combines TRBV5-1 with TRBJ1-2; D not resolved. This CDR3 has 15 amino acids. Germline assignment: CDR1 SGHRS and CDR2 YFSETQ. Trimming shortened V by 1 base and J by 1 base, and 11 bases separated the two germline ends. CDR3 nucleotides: TGCGCCAGCAGCTTGTTCGGGATTGGTAACTATGGCTACACCTTC. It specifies CASSLFGIGNYGYTF.

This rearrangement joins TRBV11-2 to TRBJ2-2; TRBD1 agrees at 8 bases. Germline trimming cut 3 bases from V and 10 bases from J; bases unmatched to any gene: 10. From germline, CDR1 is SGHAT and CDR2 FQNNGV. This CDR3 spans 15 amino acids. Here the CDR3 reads CASSFSQGAFLELFF. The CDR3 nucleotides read TGTGCCAGCAGCTTTTCCCAGGGGGCTTTTTTGGAGCTGTTTTTT. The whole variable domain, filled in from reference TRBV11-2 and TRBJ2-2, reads EAGVAQSPRYKIIEKRQSVAFWCNPISGHATLYWYQQILGQGPKLLIQFQNNGVVDDSQLPKDRFSAERLKGVDSTLKIQPAKLEDSAVYLCASSFSQGAFLELFFGEGSRLTVL.

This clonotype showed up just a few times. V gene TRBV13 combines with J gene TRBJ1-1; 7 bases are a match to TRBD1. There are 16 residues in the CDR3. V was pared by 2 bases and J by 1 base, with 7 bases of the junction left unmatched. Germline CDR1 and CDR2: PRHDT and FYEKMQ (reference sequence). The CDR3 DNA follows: TGTGCCAGCAGCTTACGACAGGGAAGGGGGAACACTGAAGCTTTCTTT. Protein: CASSLRQGRGNTEAFF.